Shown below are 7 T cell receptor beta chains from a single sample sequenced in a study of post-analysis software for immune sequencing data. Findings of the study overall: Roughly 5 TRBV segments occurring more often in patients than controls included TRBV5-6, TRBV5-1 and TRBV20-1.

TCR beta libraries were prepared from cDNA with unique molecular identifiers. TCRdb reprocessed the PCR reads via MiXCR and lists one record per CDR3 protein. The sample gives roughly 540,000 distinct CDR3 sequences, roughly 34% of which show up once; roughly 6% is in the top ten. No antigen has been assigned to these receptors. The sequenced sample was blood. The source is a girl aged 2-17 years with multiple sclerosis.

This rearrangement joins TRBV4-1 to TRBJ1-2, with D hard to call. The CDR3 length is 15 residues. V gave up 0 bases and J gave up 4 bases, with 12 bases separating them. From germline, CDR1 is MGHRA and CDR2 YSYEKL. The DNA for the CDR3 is TGCGCCAGCAGCCAAGATCTGTGGGCAGCCTATGGCTACACCTTC. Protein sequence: CASSQDLWAAYGYTF.

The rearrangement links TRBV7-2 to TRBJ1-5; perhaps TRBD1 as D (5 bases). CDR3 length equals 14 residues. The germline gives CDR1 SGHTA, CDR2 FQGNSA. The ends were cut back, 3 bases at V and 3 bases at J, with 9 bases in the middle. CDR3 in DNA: TGTGCCAGCAGCTTGTTGGGGCTCAATCAGCCCCAGCATTTT. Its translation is CASSLLGLNQPQHF.

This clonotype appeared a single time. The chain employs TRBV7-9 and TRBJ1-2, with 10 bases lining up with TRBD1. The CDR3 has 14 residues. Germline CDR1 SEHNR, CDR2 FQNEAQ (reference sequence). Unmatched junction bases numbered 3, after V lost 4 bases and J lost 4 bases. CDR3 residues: CASSSRTGGYGYTF. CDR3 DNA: TGTGCCAGCAGCTCGCGGACAGGGGGCTATGGCTACACCTTC.

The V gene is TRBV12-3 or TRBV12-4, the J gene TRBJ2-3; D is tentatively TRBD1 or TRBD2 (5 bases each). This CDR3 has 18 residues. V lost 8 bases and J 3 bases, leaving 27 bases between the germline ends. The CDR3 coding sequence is TGTGCCAGCGAGGGACGAGAATCGGACAAGGCCGTTACAGATACGCAGTATTTT. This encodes CASEGRESDKAVTDTQYF.

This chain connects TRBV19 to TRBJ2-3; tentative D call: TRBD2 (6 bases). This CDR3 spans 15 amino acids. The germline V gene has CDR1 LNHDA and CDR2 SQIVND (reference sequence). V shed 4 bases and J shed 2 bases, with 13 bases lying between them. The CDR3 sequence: CASSTPGLFTDTQYF. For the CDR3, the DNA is TGTGCCAGTAGTACTCCGGGACTGTTCACAGATACGCAGTATTTT.

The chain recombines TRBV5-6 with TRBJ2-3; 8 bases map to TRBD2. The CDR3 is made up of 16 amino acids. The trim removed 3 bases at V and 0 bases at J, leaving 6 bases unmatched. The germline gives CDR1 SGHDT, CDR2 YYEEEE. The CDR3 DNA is TGTGCCAGCAGCTGGCCCAGCGGGGGTAGCACAGATACGCAGTATTTT. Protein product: CASSWPSGGSTDTQYF. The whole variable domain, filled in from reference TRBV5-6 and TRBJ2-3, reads DAGVTQSPTHLIKTRGQQVTLRCSPKSGHDTVSWYQQALGQGPQFIFQYYEEEERQRGNFPDRFSGHQFPNYSSELNVNALLLGDSALYLCASSWPSGGSTDTQYFGPGTRLTVL.

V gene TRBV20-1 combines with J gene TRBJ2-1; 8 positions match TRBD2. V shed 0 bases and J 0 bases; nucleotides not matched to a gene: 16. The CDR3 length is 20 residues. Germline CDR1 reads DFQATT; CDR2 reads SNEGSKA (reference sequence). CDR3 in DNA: TGCAGTGCTAGAGATCCCGCCCTCCGGGGGGGGGCGAACTCCTACAATGAGCAGTTCTTC. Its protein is CSARDPALRGGANSYNEQFF.